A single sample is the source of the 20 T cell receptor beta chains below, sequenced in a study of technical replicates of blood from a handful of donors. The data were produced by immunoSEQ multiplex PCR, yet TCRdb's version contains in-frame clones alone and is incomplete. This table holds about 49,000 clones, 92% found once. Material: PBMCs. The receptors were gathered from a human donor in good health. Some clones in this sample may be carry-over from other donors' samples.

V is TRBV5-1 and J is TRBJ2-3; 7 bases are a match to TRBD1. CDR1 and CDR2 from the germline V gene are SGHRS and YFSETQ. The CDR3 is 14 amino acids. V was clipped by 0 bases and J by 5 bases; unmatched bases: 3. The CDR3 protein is CASSLGGGIDTQYF. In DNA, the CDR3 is TGCGCCAGCAGCTTGGGAGGGGGCATAGATACGCAGTATTTT.

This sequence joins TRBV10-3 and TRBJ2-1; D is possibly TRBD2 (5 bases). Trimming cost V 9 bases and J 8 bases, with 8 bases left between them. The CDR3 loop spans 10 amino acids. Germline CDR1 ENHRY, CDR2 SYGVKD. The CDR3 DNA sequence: TGTGCCATTTCGAGGGATGAGCAGTTCTTC. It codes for CAISRDEQFF.

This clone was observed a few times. For the CDR3, the DNA is TGTGCCAGCAGTGTATCCCGGACAGGGAGGCTTCAGCCCCAGCATTTT. Protein product: CASSVSRTGRLQPQHF. The chain has TRBV6-1 and TRBJ1-5; TRBD1 aligns across 8 bases. V trimming: 4 bases; J trimming: 6 bases; junction bases outside the gene matches: 11. CDR3 length: 16 residues. Germline-derived CDR1 and CDR2 are MNHNS and SASEGT.

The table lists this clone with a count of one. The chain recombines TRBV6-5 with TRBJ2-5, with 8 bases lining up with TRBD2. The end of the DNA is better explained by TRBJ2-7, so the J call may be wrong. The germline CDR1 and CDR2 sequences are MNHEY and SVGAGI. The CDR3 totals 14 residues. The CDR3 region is CASSRSGGPNEQYF. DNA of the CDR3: TGTGCCAGCAGTCGAAGCGGGGGACCGAACGAGCAGTACTTC.

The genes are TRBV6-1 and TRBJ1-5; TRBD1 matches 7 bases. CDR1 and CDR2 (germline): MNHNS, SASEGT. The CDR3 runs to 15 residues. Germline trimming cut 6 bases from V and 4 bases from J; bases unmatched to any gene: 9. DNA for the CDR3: TGTGCCAGCAGCGCGGGACAGAAAAAGAATCAGCCCCAGCATTTT. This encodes CASSAGQKKNQPQHF.

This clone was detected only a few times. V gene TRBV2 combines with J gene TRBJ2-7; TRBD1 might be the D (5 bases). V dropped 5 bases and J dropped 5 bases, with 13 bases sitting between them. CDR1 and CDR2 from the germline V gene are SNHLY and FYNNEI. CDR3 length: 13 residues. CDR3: CASSYSGYHEQYF. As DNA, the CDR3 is TGTGCCAGCAGTTATTCAGGGTACCACGAGCAGTACTTC.

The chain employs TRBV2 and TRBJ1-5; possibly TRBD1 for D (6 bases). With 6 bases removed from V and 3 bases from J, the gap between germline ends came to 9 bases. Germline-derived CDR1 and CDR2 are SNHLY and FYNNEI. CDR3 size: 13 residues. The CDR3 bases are TGTGCCAGCAGGAGGGACAACAATCAGCCCCAGCATTTT. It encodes CASRRDNNQPQHF.

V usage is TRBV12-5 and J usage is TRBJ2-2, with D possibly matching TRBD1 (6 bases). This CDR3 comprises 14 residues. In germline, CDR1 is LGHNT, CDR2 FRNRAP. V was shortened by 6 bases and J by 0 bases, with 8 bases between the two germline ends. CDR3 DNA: TGTGCTAGTGGGGGGGCCGCGAACACCGGGGAGCTGTTTTTT. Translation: CASGGAANTGELFF.

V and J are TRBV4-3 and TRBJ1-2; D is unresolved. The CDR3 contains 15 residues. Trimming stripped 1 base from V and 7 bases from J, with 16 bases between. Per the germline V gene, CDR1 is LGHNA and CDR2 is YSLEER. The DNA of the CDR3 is TGCGCCAGCAGCCAAGCTCCGGCCGCGGTTTCTGGCTACACCTTC. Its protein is CASSQAPAAVSGYTF.

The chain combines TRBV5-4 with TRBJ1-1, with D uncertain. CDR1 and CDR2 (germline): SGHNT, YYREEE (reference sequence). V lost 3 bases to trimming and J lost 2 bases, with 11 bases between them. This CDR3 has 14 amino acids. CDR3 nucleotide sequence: TGTGCCAGCAGCTCCTGGACTCTTAACACTGAAGCTTTCTTT. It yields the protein CASSSWTLNTEAFF.

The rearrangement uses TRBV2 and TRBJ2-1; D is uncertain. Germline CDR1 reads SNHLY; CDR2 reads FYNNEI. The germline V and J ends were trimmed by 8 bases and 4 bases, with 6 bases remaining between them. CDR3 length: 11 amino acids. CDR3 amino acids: CASGTYNEQFF. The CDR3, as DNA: TGTGCCAGCGGTACTTACAATGAGCAGTTCTTC.

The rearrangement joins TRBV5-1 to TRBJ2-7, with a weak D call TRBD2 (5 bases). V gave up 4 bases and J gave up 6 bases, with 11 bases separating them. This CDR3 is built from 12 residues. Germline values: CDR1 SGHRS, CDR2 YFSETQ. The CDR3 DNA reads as TGCGCCAGCAGCCCGGGATGGGCCGAGCAGTACTTC. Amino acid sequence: CASSPGWAEQYF. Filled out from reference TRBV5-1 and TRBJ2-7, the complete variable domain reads KAGVTQTPRYLIKTRGQQVTLSCSPISGHRSVSWYQQTPGQGLQFLFEYFSETQRNKGNFPGRFSGRQFSNSRSEMNVSTLELGDSALYLCASSPGWAEQYFGPGTRLTVT.

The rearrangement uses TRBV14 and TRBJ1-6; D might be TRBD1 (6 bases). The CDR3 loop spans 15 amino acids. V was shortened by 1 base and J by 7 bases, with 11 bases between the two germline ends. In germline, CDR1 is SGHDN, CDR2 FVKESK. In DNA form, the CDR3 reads TGTGCCAGCAGCCAAGTGTGGCAGGGGAATTCACCCCTCCACTTT. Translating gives CASSQVWQGNSPLHF.

The chain's CDR3 is CASTLSSYEQYF. CDR3 in DNA: TGCGCCAGCACCCTATCGAGTTACGAGCAGTACTTC. The chain employs TRBV5-1 and TRBJ2-7, with D uncertain. This CDR3 comprises 12 residues. V lost 6 bases to trimming and J lost 4 bases, with 11 bases between them. CDR1 and CDR2 (germline): SGHRS, YFSETQ.

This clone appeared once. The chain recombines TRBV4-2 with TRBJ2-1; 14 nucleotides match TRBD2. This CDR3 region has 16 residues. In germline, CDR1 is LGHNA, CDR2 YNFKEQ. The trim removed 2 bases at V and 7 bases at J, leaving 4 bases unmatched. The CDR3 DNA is TGTGCCAGCAGCCAACCGGGACTAGCGGGAGTTAATGAGCAGTTCTTC. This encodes CASSQPGLAGVNEQFF.

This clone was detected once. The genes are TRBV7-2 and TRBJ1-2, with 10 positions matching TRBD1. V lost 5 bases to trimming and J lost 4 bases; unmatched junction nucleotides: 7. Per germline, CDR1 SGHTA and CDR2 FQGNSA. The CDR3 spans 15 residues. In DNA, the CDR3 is TGTGCCAGCAGCCCGGGACAGGGGCTAAGCTATGGCTACACCTTC. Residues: CASSPGQGLSYGYTF.

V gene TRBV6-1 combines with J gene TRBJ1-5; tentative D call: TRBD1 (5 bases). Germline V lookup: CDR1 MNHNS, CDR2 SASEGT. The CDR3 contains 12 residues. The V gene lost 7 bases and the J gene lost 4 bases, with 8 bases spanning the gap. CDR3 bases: TGTGCCAGCACGGAGGGGAATCAGCCCCAGCATTTT. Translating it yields CASTEGNQPQHF.

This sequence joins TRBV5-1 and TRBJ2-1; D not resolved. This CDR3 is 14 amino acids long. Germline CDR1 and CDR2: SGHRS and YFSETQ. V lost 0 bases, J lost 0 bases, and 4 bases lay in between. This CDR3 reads CASSLDSSYNEQFF. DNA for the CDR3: TGCGCCAGCAGCTTGGACAGCTCCTACAATGAGCAGTTCTTC.

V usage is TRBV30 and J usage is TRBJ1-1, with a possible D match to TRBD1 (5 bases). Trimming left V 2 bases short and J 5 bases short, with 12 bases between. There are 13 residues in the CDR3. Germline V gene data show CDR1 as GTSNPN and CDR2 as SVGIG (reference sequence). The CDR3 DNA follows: TGTGCCTGGAGTCCTGGGTCAGGGACTGAAGCTTTCTTT. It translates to CAWSPGSGTEAFF.

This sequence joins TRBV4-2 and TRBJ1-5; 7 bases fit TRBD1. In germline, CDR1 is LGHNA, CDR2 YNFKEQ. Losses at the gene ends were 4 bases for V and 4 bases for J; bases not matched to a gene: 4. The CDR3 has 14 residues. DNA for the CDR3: TGTGCCAGCAGCCCACAGACAGGGAATCAGCCCCAGCATTTT. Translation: CASSPQTGNQPQHF.